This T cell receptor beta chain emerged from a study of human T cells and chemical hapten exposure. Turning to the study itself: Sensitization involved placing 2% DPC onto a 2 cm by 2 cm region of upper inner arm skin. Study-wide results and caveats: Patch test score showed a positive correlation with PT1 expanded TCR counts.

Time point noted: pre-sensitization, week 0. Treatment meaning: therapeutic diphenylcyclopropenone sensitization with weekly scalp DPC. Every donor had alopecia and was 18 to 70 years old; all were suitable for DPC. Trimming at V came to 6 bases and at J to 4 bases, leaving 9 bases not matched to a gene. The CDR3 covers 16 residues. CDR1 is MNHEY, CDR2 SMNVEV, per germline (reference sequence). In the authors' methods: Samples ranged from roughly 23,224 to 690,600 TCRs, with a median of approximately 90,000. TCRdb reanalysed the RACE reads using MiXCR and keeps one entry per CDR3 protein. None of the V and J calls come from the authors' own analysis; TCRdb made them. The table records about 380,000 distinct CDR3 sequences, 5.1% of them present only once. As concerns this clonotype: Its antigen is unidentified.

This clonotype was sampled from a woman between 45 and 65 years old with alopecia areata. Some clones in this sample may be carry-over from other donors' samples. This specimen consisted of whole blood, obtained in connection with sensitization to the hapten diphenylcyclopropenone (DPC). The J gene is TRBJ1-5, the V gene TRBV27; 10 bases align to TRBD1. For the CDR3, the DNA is TGTGCCAGCAGGATTGTTGGGACAGGGGATAATCAGCCCCAGCATTTT. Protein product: CASRIVGTGDNQPQHF.